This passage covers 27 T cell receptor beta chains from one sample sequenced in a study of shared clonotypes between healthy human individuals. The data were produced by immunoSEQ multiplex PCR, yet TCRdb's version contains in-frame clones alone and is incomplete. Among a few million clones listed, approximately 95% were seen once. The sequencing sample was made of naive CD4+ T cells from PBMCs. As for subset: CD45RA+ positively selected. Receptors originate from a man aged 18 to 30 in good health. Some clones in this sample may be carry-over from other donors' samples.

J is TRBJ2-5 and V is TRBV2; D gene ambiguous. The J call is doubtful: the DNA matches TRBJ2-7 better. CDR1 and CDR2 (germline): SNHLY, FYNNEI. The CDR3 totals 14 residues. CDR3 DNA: TGTGCCAGCAGTGTGAGCAGACCCGACTACGAGCAGTACTTC. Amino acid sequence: CASSVSRPDYEQYF.

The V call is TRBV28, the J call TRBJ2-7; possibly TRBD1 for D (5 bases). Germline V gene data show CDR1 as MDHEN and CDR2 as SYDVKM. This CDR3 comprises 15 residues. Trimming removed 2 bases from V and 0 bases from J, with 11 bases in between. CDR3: CASSLPPQASYEQYF. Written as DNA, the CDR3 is TGTGCCAGCAGTTTACCCCCACAGGCCTCCTACGAGCAGTACTTC.

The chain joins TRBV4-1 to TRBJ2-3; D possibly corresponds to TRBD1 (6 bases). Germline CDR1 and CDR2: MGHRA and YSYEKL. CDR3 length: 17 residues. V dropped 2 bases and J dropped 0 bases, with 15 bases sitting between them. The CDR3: CASSQFIQGTSTDTQYF. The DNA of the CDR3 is TGCGCCAGCAGCCAATTTATACAGGGCACTAGCACAGATACGCAGTATTTT.

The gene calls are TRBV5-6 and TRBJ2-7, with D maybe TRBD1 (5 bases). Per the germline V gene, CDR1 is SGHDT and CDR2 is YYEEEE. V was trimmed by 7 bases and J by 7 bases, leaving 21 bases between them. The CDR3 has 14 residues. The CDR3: CASHTFRQGGEQYF. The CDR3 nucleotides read TGTGCCAGCCACACCTTCAGGCAGGGCGGTGAGCAGTACTTC.

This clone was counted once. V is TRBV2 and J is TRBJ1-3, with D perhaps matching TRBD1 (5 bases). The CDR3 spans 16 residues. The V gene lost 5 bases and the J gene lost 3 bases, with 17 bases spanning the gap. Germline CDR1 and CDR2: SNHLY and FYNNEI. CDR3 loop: CASSYGTVGLGNTIYF. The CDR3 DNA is TGTGCCAGCAGTTACGGCACCGTGGGGCTTGGAAACACCATATATTTT.

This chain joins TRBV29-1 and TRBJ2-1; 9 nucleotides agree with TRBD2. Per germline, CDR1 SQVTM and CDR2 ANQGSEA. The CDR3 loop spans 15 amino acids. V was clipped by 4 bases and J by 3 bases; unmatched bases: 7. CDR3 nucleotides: TGCAGCGTTGTTCTCCTAGCGGGAAACTACAATGAGCAGTTCTTC. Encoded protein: CSVVLLAGNYNEQFF.

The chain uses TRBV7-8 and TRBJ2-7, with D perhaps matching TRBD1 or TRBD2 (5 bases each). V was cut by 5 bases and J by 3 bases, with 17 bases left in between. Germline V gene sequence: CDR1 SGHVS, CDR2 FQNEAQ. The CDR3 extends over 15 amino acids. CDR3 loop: CASSHRRDRVYEQYF. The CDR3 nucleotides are TGTGCCAGCAGCCACCGAAGGGACCGGGTCTACGAGCAGTACTTC.

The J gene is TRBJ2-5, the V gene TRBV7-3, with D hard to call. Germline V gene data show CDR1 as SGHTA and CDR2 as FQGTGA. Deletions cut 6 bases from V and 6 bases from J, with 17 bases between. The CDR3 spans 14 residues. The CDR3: CASSEKGGVKTQYF. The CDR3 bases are TGTGCCAGCAGTGAAAAGGGTGGGGTAAAGACCCAGTACTTC. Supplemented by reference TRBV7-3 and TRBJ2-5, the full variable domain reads GAGVSQTPSNKVTEKGKYVELRCDPISGHTALYWYRQSLGQGPEFLIYFQGTGAADDSGLPNDRFFAVRPEGSVSTLKIQRTERGDSAVYLCASSEKGGVKTQYFGPGTRLLVL.

The DNA of the CDR3 is TGTGCCAGCAGTTACCGCGGGGGGACTATTCTCAGTGAGCAGTTCTTC. It is translated as CASSYRGGTILSEQFF. This chain links TRBV6-6 with TRBJ2-1; 8 bases line up with TRBD2. Looked up from germline, CDR1 is MNHNY and CDR2 is SVGAGI (reference sequence). Trimming at V came to 2 bases and at J to 9 bases, leaving 12 bases not matched to a gene. The CDR3 loop spans 16 amino acids.

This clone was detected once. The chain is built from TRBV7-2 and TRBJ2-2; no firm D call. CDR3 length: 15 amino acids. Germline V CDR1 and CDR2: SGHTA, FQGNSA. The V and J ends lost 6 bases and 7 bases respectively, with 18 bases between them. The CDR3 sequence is CASSLNRVLYGELFF. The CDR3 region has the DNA TGTGCCAGCAGTCTAAACCGGGTCCTCTACGGGGAGCTGTTTTTT.

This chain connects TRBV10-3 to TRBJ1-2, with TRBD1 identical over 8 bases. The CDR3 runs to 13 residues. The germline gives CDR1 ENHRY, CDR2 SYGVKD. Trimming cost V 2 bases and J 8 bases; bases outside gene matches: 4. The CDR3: CAISEAGGRGYTF. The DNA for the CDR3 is TGTGCCATCAGTGAGGCAGGGGGCAGAGGCTACACCTTC.

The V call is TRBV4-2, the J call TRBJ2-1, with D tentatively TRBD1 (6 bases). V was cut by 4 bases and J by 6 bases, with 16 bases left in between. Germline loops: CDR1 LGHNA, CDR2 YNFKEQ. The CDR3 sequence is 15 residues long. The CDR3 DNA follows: TGTGCCAGCAGCCCCGAGAGAGGCAGGGGCAATGAGCAGTTCTTC. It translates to CASSPERGRGNEQFF.

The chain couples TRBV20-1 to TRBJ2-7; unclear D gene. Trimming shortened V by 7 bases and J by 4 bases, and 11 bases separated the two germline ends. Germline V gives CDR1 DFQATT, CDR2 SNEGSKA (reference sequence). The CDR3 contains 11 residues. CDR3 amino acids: CSVIPLYEQYF. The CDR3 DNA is TGCAGTGTAATCCCCCTATACGAGCAGTACTTC.

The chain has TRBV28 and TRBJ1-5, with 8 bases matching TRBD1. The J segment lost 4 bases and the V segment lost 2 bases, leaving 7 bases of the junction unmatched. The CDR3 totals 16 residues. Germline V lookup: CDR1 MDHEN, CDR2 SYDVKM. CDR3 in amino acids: CASSLGDRGKNQPQHF. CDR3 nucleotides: TGTGCCAGCAGTTTAGGTGACAGGGGAAAGAATCAGCCCCAGCATTTT.

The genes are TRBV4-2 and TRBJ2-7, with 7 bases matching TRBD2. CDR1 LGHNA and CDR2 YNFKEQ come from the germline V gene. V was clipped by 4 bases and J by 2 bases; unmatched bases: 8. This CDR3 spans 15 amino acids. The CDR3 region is CASSRSSGGPYEQYF. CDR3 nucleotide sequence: TGTGCCAGCAGCCGATCTAGCGGAGGTCCCTACGAGCAGTACTTC.

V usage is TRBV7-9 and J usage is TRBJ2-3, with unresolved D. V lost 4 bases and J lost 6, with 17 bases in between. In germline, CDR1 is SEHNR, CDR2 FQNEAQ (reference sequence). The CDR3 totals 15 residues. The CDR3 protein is CASSSGKGAQDTQYF. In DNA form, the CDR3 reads TGTGCCAGCAGCTCAGGTAAGGGTGCGCAGGATACGCAGTATTTT.

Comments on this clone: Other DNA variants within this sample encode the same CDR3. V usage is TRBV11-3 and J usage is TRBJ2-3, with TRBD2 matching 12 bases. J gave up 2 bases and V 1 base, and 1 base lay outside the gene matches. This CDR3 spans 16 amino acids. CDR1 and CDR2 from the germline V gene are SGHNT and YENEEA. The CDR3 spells CASSLGLAGATDTQYF. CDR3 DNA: TGTGCCAGCAGCTTAGGACTAGCGGGAGCCACAGATACGCAGTATTTT.

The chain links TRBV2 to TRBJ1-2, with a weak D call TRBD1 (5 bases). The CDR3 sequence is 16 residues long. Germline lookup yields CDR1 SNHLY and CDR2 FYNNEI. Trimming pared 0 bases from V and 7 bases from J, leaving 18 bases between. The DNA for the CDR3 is TGTGCCAGCAGTGAAGCGCTCCCCGGGGCCCTCGGTGGCTACACCTTC. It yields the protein CASSEALPGALGGYTF.

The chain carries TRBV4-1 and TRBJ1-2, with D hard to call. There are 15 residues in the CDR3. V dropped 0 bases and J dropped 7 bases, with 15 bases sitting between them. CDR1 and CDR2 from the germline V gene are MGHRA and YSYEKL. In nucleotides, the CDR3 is TGCGCCAGCAGCCAAGATATGTCCACAGCTCTTGGCTACACCTTC. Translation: CASSQDMSTALGYTF.

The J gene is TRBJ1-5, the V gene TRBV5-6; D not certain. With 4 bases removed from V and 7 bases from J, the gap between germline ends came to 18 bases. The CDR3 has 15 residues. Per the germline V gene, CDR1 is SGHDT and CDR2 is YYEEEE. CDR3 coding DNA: TGTGCCAGCAGCCCGGGGTCCCGGGTCGGGCAGCCCCAGCATTTT. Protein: CASSPGSRVGQPQHF.

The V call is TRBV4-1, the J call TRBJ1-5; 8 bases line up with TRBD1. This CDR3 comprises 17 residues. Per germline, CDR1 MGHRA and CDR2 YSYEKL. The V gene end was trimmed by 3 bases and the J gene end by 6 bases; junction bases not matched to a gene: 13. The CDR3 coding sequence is TGCGCCAGCAGCCATACTAGATCCGGACAGGGCCCTCAGCCCCAGCATTTT. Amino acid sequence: CASSHTRSGQGPQPQHF.

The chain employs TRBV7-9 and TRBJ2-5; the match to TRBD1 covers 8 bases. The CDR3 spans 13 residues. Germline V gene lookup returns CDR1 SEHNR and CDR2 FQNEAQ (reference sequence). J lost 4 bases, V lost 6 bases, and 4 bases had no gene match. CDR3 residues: CASSSQGAETQYF. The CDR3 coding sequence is TGTGCCAGCAGTTCTCAGGGGGCAGAGACCCAGTACTTC.

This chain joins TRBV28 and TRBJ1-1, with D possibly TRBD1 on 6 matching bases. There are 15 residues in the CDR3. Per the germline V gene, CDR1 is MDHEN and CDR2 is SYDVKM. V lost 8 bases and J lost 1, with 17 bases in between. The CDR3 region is CASLNGGAGNTEAFF. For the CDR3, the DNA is TGTGCCAGCCTAAATGGGGGCGCCGGGAACACTGAAGCTTTCTTT. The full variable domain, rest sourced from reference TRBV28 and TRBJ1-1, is DVKVTQSSRYLVKRTGEKVFLECVQDMDHENMFWYRQDPGLGLRLIYFSYDVKMKEKGDIPEGYSVSREKKERFSLILESASTNQTSMYLCASLNGGAGNTEAFFGQGTRLTVV.

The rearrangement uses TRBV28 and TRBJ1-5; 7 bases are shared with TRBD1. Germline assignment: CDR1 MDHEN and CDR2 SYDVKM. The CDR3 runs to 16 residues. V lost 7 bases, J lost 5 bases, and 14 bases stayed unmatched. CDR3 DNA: TGTGCCAGCATCCCACCATCCGGGGACAGAGATCAGCCCCAGCATTTT. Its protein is CASIPPSGDRDQPQHF.

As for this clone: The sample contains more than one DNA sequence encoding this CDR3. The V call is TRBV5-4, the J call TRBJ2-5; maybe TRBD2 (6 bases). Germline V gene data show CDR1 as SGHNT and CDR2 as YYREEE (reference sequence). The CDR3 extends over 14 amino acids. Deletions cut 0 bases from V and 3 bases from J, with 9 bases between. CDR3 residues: CASSLAGVEETQYF. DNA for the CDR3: TGTGCCAGCAGCTTGGCGGGAGTAGAAGAGACCCAGTACTTC.

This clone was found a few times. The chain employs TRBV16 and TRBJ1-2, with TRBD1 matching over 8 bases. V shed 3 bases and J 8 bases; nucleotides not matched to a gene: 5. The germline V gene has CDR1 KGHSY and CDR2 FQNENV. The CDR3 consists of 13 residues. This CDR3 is CASSHPDRDGYTF. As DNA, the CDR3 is TGTGCCAGCAGCCATCCGGACAGGGACGGCTACACCTTC.

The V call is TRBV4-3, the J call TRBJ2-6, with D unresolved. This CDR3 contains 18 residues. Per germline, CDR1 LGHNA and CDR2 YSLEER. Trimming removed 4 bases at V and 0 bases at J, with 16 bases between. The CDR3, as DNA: TGCGCCAGCAGCCGGCAAATACAGCGAAGCTCTGGGGCCAACGTCCTGACTTTC. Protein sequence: CASSRQIQRSSGANVLTF.